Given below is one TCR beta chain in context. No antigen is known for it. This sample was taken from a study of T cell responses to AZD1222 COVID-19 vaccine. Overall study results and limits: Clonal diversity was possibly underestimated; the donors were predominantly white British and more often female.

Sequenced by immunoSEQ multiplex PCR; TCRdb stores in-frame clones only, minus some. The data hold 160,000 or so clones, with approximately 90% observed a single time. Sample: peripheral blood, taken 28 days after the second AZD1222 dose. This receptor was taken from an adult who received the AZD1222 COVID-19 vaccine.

This CDR3 is CASSETWTVGTEAFF. The CDR3 coding sequence is TGTGCCAGCAGCGAGACTTGGACAGTCGGAACTGAAGCTTTCTTT. This chain connects TRBV7-2 to TRBJ1-1; a weak D match, TRBD1 (6 bases). Germline loops: CDR1 SGHTA, CDR2 FQGNSA. The V end lost 5 bases, the J end lost 5 bases, and 18 bases lay between the germline ends. This CDR3 is built from 15 residues.